Below are 30 T cell receptor beta chains sequenced from a single sample in a study of blood T cell repertoires in COVID-19. Here immunoSEQ multiplex PCR was the method, and the copy in TCRdb shows in-frame clones only, minus some. This table holds 150,000 to 200,000 clones, about 88% found once. Sequenced sample: peripheral blood. These receptor sequences come from a young man who had recovered from COVID-19.

The chain couples TRBV5-4 to TRBJ2-1; TRBD2 aligns across 11 bases. Germline assignment: CDR1 SGHNT and CDR2 YYREEE (reference sequence). Trimming took 1 base from V and 4 from J; bases not matched to a gene: 4. The CDR3 is made up of 16 amino acids. CDR3 in DNA: TGTGCCAGCAGCTTGACTAGCGGGAGATCTTACAATGAGCAGTTCTTC. It yields the protein CASSLTSGRSYNEQFF.

V gene TRBV6-2 or TRBV6-3 combines with J gene TRBJ1-5; D gene unclear. The length of the CDR3 is 17 residues. CDR1 and CDR2 (germline): MNHEY, SVGEGT. V was trimmed by 0 bases and J by 5 bases, leaving 17 bases between them. The CDR3 region has the DNA TGTGCCAGCAGTTACTCAAGTGGGCCGTATTATGATCAGCCCCAGCATTTT. Amino acid sequence: CASSYSSGPYYDQPQHF.

This chain connects TRBV3-1 (or the pseudogene TRBV3-2) to TRBJ2-7; D may be TRBD2 (6 bases). Germline V lookup: CDR1 LGHDT, CDR2 YNNKEL (reference sequence). V lost 4 bases and J 0 bases, leaving 10 bases between the germline ends. The CDR3 covers 14 residues. CDR3 protein: CASSPPGLSYEQYF. CDR3 bases: TGTGCCAGCAGCCCGCCGGGACTCTCCTACGAGCAGTACTTC.

The V call is TRBV5-6, the J call TRBJ2-7, with TRBD1 matching 7 bases. V was clipped by 0 bases and J by 1 base; unmatched bases: 10. The CDR3 length is 17 residues. The germline CDR1 and CDR2 sequences are SGHDT and YYEEEE. CDR3 DNA: TGTGCCAGCAGCTTGGACCCTACAGGGGCCTTATCCTACGAGCAGTACTTC. Its translation: CASSLDPTGALSYEQYF.

The rearrangement joins TRBV6-2 or TRBV6-3 to TRBJ2-1; 7 bases match TRBD2. The ends lost 5 bases at V and 0 bases at J; junction bases unmatched: 7. The CDR3 totals 16 residues. Germline CDR1 MNHEY, CDR2 SVGEGT. In nucleotides, the CDR3 is TGTGCCAGCAGTGACCTAGCGGCCCACTCCTACAATGAGCAGTTCTTC. It specifies CASSDLAAHSYNEQFF.

The chain has TRBV5-4 and TRBJ2-7; tentative D call: TRBD2 (6 bases). The CDR3 length is 14 residues. Per germline, CDR1 SGHNT and CDR2 YYREEE (reference sequence). Between the trimmed V and J ends, which lost 4 bases and 3 bases, there was a span of 14 bases. Here the CDR3 reads CASSPRDSGYEQYF. CDR3 bases: TGTGCCAGCAGCCCCCGGGATAGCGGCTACGAGCAGTACTTC.

This chain connects TRBV15 to TRBJ2-3; 8 positions match TRBD2. CDR1 LNHNV and CDR2 YYDKDF come from the germline V gene (reference sequence). The V gene end was trimmed by 1 base and the J gene end by 6 bases; junction bases not matched to a gene: 6. The CDR3 spans 15 residues. As DNA, the CDR3 is TGTGCCACCAGCAGAGGAGCGGGAGTAGCCGATACGCAGTATTTT. Translation: CATSRGAGVADTQYF.

This chain connects TRBV7-9 to TRBJ2-2; D may be TRBD1 (6 bases). V lost 3 bases, J lost 6 bases, and 14 bases lay in between. The CDR3 is 15 residues long. Per germline, CDR1 SEHNR and CDR2 FQNEAQ (reference sequence). The CDR3 sequence is CASSFSGARPGELFF. DNA for the CDR3: TGTGCCAGCAGCTTTTCAGGGGCGCGGCCCGGGGAGCTGTTTTTT.

The chain joins TRBV28 to TRBJ2-3; 8 bases align to TRBD2. V shed 1 base and J 5 bases; nucleotides not matched to a gene: 8. The CDR3 is 16 residues long. Per germline, CDR1 MDHEN and CDR2 SYDVKM. CDR3 bases: TGTGCCAGCAGTTTATCGGGCACGGGAGGGTTAGATACGCAGTATTTT. It translates to CASSLSGTGGLDTQYF. The full variable domain, rest sourced from reference TRBV28 and TRBJ2-3, is DVKVTQSSRYLVKRTGEKVFLECVQDMDHENMFWYRQDPGLGLRLIYFSYDVKMKEKGDIPEGYSVSREKKERFSLILESASTNQTSMYLCASSLSGTGGLDTQYFGPGTRLTVL.

This chain uses TRBV9 with TRBJ2-7, with D possibly being TRBD1 (5 bases). Trimming removed 0 bases from V and 2 bases from J, with 9 bases in between. CDR1 and CDR2 (germline): SGDLS, YYNGEE. The CDR3 length is 14 residues. The CDR3 bases are TGTGCCAGCAGCGTAGATGGGGCCGCCTACGAGCAGTACTTC. Translated: CASSVDGAAYEQYF.

This chain joins TRBV6-5 and TRBJ2-3; maybe TRBD2 (5 bases). The CDR3 has 15 amino acids. Germline V gives CDR1 MNHEY, CDR2 SVGAGI. Trimming took off 2 bases at V and 3 bases at J, with 12 bases between the two ends. The CDR3 here is CASSYGWGETDTQYF. CDR3 coding DNA: TGTGCCAGCAGTTACGGGTGGGGAGAGACAGATACGCAGTATTTT.

The chain recombines TRBV18 with TRBJ2-5; D call uncertain. Germline values: CDR1 KGHSH, CDR2 LQKENI. This CDR3 is built from 13 residues. Trimming left V 0 bases short and J 1 base short, with 3 bases between. In DNA, the CDR3 is TGTGCCAGCTCACCACCGGCCCAAGAGACCCAGTACTTC. It is translated as CASSPPAQETQYF.

The J gene is TRBJ1-6, the V gene TRBV7-8, with 9 positions matching TRBD1. This CDR3 spans 16 amino acids. Germline V gene lookup returns CDR1 SGHVS and CDR2 FQNEAQ. J gave up 7 bases and V 5 bases, and 9 bases lay outside the gene matches. CDR3 DNA: TGTGCCAGCAGCAGACGGGACAGGGAGGAGAATTCACCCCTCCACTTT. Protein sequence: CASSRRDREENSPLHF.

The rearrangement joins TRBV3-1 (or the pseudogene TRBV3-2) to TRBJ2-7; D ambiguous. Trimming took off 2 bases at V and 6 bases at J, with 8 bases between the two ends. The CDR3 contains 12 residues. Per the germline V gene, CDR1 is LGHDT and CDR2 is YNNKEL (reference sequence). The CDR3 region is CASSQHVSEQYF. The CDR3 bases are TGTGCCAGCAGCCAACACGTCAGCGAGCAGTACTTC.

The rearrangement links TRBV4-3 to TRBJ1-1; D is unresolved. V lost 1 base, J lost 4 bases, and 16 bases lay in between. Per the germline V gene, CDR1 is LGHNA and CDR2 is YSLEER. The CDR3 sequence is 16 residues long. The CDR3 sequence is CASSQGRVPSGTEAFF. CDR3 in DNA: TGCGCCAGCAGCCAAGGTCGGGTCCCGTCTGGCACTGAAGCTTTCTTT.

This chain uses TRBV11-2 with TRBJ2-1; the D gene is possibly TRBD2 (5 bases). This CDR3 has 13 residues. Germline CDR1 is SGHAT and CDR2 is FQNNGV. The V gene lost 5 bases and the J gene lost 3 bases, with 8 bases spanning the gap. The CDR3 nucleotides are TGTGCCAGCAGCCTCGGGAACTACAATGAGCAGTTCTTC. It specifies CASSLGNYNEQFF. Together with reference TRBV11-2 and TRBJ2-1, the CDR3 gives the full variable domain: EAGVAQSPRYKIIEKRQSVAFWCNPISGHATLYWYQQILGQGPKLLIQFQNNGVVDDSQLPKDRFSAERLKGVDSTLKIQPAKLEDSAVYLCASSLGNYNEQFFGPGTRLTVL.

The chain has TRBV15 and TRBJ1-2; D unclear. The CDR3 consists of 15 residues. From germline, CDR1 is LNHNV and CDR2 YYDKDF (reference sequence). The germline V and J ends were trimmed by 4 bases and 2 bases, with 14 bases remaining between them. Here the CDR3 DNA reads TGTGCCACCAGCACCGGACTAAAATTCAACTATGGCTACACCTTC. Protein: CATSTGLKFNYGYTF.

The gene calls are TRBV7-8 and TRBJ1-5; tentatively, D is TRBD1 (6 bases). Germline-derived CDR1 and CDR2 are SGHVS and FQNEAQ. CDR3 length: 15 amino acids. V lost 0 bases to trimming and J lost 6 bases, with 12 bases between them. The CDR3 sequence: CASSLAEAGVQPQHF. CDR3 in DNA: TGTGCCAGCAGCTTAGCGGAGGCAGGGGTTCAGCCCCAGCATTTT.

The CDR3 is CASSVEYPRQGGGELFF. DNA for the CDR3: TGCGCCAGCAGCGTCGAATACCCCCGCCAGGGTGGCGGGGAGCTGTTTTTT. The rearrangement links TRBV4-1 to TRBJ2-2; TRBD1 is a possible D gene (5 bases). Germline V gene lookup returns CDR1 MGHRA and CDR2 YSYEKL. The CDR3 extends over 17 amino acids. Trimming removed 5 bases at V and 7 bases at J, with 23 bases between.

The chain recombines TRBV11-2 with TRBJ2-1; possibly TRBD2 for D (5 bases). Germline V gene sequence: CDR1 SGHAT, CDR2 FQNNGV. This CDR3 contains 16 residues. V lost 0 bases and J lost 0, with 9 bases in between. The CDR3 coding sequence is TGTGCCAGCAGCTTAGAAAGGACTCGCTCCTACAATGAGCAGTTCTTC. Amino acid sequence: CASSLERTRSYNEQFF. Full variable domain (rest looked up from reference TRBV11-2 and TRBJ2-1): EAGVAQSPRYKIIEKRQSVAFWCNPISGHATLYWYQQILGQGPKLLIQFQNNGVVDDSQLPKDRFSAERLKGVDSTLKIQPAKLEDSAVYLCASSLERTRSYNEQFFGPGTRLTVL.

This clone was seen only a few times. The genes are TRBV14 and TRBJ2-1; D gene uncertain. Germline V lookup: CDR1 SGHDN, CDR2 FVKESK. CDR3 length equals 13 residues. The V end was cut by 2 bases, the J end by 5 bases, with 7 bases between. CDR3 protein: CASSQHMNNEQFF. The CDR3, as DNA: TGTGCCAGCAGCCAACACATGAACAATGAGCAGTTCTTC.

The gene calls are TRBV3-1 (or the pseudogene TRBV3-2) and TRBJ1-5; D not resolved. V lost 1 base and J 4 bases, leaving 11 bases between the germline ends. The CDR3 consists of 15 residues. Germline lookup yields CDR1 LGHDT and CDR2 YNNKEL (reference sequence). CDR3 bases: TGTGCCAGCAGCCAAGGAACGGGGATGAATCAGCCCCAGCATTTT. Amino acids: CASSQGTGMNQPQHF.

This chain connects TRBV6-5 to TRBJ1-1, with D perhaps matching TRBD1 (6 bases). The germline V gene encodes CDR1 MNHEY and CDR2 SVGAGI. Trimming stripped 10 bases from V and 5 bases from J, with 20 bases between. The CDR3 has 14 residues. CDR3 nucleotides: TGTGCCACCCATTTGGACAGACGAGGGACTGAAGCTTTCTTT. Its protein is CATHLDRRGTEAFF.

This chain joins TRBV15 and TRBJ2-2; the D gene is possibly TRBD1 (6 bases). This CDR3 comprises 17 residues. CDR1 is LNHNV, CDR2 YYDKDF, per germline (reference sequence). Between the trimmed V and J ends, which lost 0 bases and 4 bases, there was a span of 15 bases. CDR3 coding DNA: TGTGCCACCAGCAGAGATTGGGGGCGGCCGAGCACCGGGGAGCTGTTTTTT. It yields the protein CATSRDWGRPSTGELFF.

The rearrangement joins TRBV7-3 to TRBJ2-7; TRBD2 is a possible D gene (5 bases). The germline gives CDR1 SGHTA, CDR2 FQGTGA. The CDR3 is 14 residues long. V was clipped by 8 bases and J by 6 bases, with 20 bases between them. The CDR3: CASGISGTLSEQYF. CDR3 DNA sequence: TGTGCCAGCGGGATCAGCGGAACGCTTTCCGAGCAGTACTTC.

The J gene is TRBJ2-3, the V gene TRBV5-1; 9 nucleotides agree with TRBD2. Germline CDR1 is SGHRS and CDR2 is YFSETQ. V lost 4 bases and J lost 3; bases outside the gene matches: 9. This CDR3 is 16 amino acids long. CDR3 residues: CASSQGIAGVTDTQYF. The CDR3 nucleotides read TGCGCCAGCAGCCAAGGCATAGCGGGGGTAACAGATACGCAGTATTTT.

The count of this clone is one. The gene calls are TRBV7-3 and TRBJ2-3, with TRBD2 identical over 11 bases. V dropped 5 bases and J dropped 0; count of bases not matched to a gene: 4. Germline CDR1 is SGHTA and CDR2 is FQGTGA. The CDR3 is 16 residues long. The CDR3 DNA follows: TGTGCCAGCAGCGGCGGGACTAGCGGTAGCACAGATACGCAGTATTTT. Translating gives CASSGGTSGSTDTQYF.

The chain recombines TRBV19 with TRBJ2-2; 16 positions agree with TRBD2. J was trimmed by 7 bases and V by 6 bases; bases with no gene match: 5. The CDR3 is 16 amino acids. CDR1 is LNHDA and CDR2 is SQIVND in the germline V gene (reference sequence). CDR3: CASRGLAGGADGELFF. DNA for the CDR3: TGTGCCAGTAGGGGACTAGCGGGAGGGGCCGACGGGGAGCTGTTTTTT.

This chain connects TRBV6-1 to TRBJ2-3, with 7 bases matching TRBD1. The CDR3 totals 16 residues. V shed 3 bases, J shed 5 bases, and the junction held 11 bases outside the gene matches. Germline V gene lookup returns CDR1 MNHNS and CDR2 SASEGT. DNA for the CDR3: TGTGCCAGCAGTGAGATTGATTCAGGGGGTCTAGATACGCAGTATTTT. Amino acid sequence: CASSEIDSGGLDTQYF.

This rearrangement joins TRBV10-2 to TRBJ1-2, with D uncertain. V was pared by 3 bases and J by 4 bases, with 9 bases between. This CDR3 is 13 amino acids long. The V gene's germline CDR1 is WSHSY and CDR2 SAAADI. CDR3 residues: CASSEFSGYGYTF. Here the CDR3 DNA reads TGCGCCAGCAGTGAATTCTCGGGCTATGGCTACACCTTC.